This paragraph covers one T cell receptor (beta chain) sequence. The data are from a study of blood T cell repertoires in COVID-19. Across the whole study: Samples of COVID-19 (acute and convalescent) were obtained from the United States, Italy and Spain. In each case, the material was cDNA or gDNA derived from T cells, B-cell-depleted T cells, or PBMCs.

Per the original methods: Estimates of nucleated cell counts were drawn from the amplification of reference gene primers. TCRdb keeps only in-frame clones here, not all; method: immunoSEQ multiplex PCR. V and J calls and clone size follow that table, whereas D and trimming were derived from the DNA. The table records 120,000 or so clones, less than 75% of them present only once. The receptor comes from a human donor with acute or convalescent COVID-19. The donor label of this sample is uncertain. The material sequenced was peripheral blood.

The CDR3 DNA reads as TGTGCCAGTAGTATAGGGGCTAGCGGGGGGCCTCAAGAGACCCAGTACTTC. As protein: CASSIGASGGPQETQYF. The chain carries TRBV19 and TRBJ2-5, with 11 bases fitting TRBD2. The CDR3 loop spans 17 amino acids. CDR1 and CDR2 (germline): LNHDA, SQIVND (reference sequence). The trim removed 1 base at V and 2 bases at J, leaving 6 bases unmatched.